Following are 32 T cell receptor beta chains from one sample sequenced in a study of blood T cells in healthy people across ages. A second PCR, run for roughly 7 to 11 cycles, used a sample-barcoded 5' primer plus a J-beta primer mix. Each CDR3 protein is one row after TCRdb ran MiXCR on the 5' RACE reads. Among around 900,000 distinct CDR3 sequences listed, 25% to 35% were seen once. Specimen: blood. These receptors all come from a woman older than 75 in good health.

This clonotype was recorded at least ten times. The chain has TRBV7-2 and TRBJ2-7; 9 bases are shared with TRBD1. The J segment lost 5 bases and the V segment lost 6 bases, leaving 8 bases of the junction unmatched. The CDR3 length is 14 residues. CDR1 and CDR2 from the germline V gene are SGHTA and FQGNSA. In nucleotides, the CDR3 is TGTGCCAGCAGAACCACAGGGGGCGCGGACGAGCAGTACTTC. Translated: CASRTTGGADEQYF.

In this sample, this clonotype turned up many times. V usage is TRBV20-1 and J usage is TRBJ1-6; 10 bases match TRBD1. V lost 6 bases to trimming and J lost 0 bases; unmatched junction nucleotides: 8. The germline gives CDR1 DFQATT, CDR2 SNEGSKA (reference sequence). The CDR3 has 17 amino acids. In DNA form, the CDR3 reads TGCAGTGCCACCGGGACAGGGGCGAGCTCCTATAATTCACCCCTCCACTTT. It yields the protein CSATGTGASSYNSPLHF.

Remarks on this clonotype: A much bigger clone sits one base away, suggesting this may be a read error. The V gene is TRBV20-1, the J gene TRBJ1-1, with D unresolved. V lost 3 bases and J 3 bases, leaving 5 bases between the germline ends. The CDR3 sequence is 11 residues long. Per the germline V gene, CDR1 is DFQATT and CDR2 is SNEGSKA (reference sequence). The CDR3 DNA reads as TGCAGTGCTAGGGTCTACACTGAAGCTTTCTTT. Amino acid sequence: CSARVYTEAFF.

The rearrangement links TRBV3-1 to TRBJ2-1; 12 nucleotides match TRBD2. Looked up from germline, CDR1 is LGHDT and CDR2 is YNNKEL (reference sequence). The CDR3 has 17 residues. Trimming removed 4 bases from V and 6 bases from J; junction bases left unmatched: 10. As DNA, the CDR3 is TGTGCCAGCAGCCCCGATCTAGCGGGAGGGCCTTTCAATGAGCAGTTCTTC. The encoded protein is CASSPDLAGGPFNEQFF.

This clonotype was seen more than once but under ten times. The chain joins TRBV15 to TRBJ2-1, with D perhaps matching TRBD1 (6 bases). V was clipped by 0 bases and J by 9 bases, with 9 bases between them. This CDR3 is 13 amino acids long. CDR1 and CDR2 from the germline V gene are LNHNV and YYDKDF (reference sequence). The CDR3 sequence is CATSRDRTVEQFF. The CDR3 DNA follows: TGTGCCACCAGCAGAGACCGGACAGTTGAGCAGTTCTTC.

The rearrangement joins TRBV29-1 to TRBJ2-3; possible D gene TRBD2, 6 bases. The germline V gene has CDR1 SQVTM and CDR2 ANQGSEA. The CDR3 has 13 residues. Trimming took off 5 bases at V and 3 bases at J, with 12 bases between the two ends. In DNA, the CDR3 is TGCAGCGTTCGAGAAAGCGGGACAGATACGCAGTATTTT. Protein product: CSVRESGTDTQYF.

This clonotype was detected ten times or more. V usage is TRBV12-3 or TRBV12-4 and J usage is TRBJ1-2; possible D gene TRBD1, 6 bases. The CDR3 loop spans 13 amino acids. The germline V and J ends were trimmed by 8 bases and 0 bases, with 10 bases remaining between them. The DNA of the CDR3 is TGTGCCAGCCGGGGGGCGGCTAACTATGGCTACACCTTC. It yields the protein CASRGAANYGYTF.

This chain connects TRBV20-1 to TRBJ2-1; D assignment may be TRBD1 or TRBD2 (5 bases each). V was shortened by 1 base and J by 5 bases, with 15 bases between the two germline ends. From germline, CDR1 is DFQATT and CDR2 SNEGSKA (reference sequence). The CDR3 has 15 residues. CDR3 amino acids: CSARGGIRSHNEQFF. DNA of the CDR3: TGCAGTGCTAGAGGGGGGATCCGATCTCACAATGAGCAGTTCTTC.

This clonotype was seen a few times. At one end the junction does not follow the germline gene, possibly because of a read error. The chain joins TRBV11-2 to TRBJ2-6; tentative D call: TRBD1 (5 bases). CDR3 length: 17 amino acids. The V gene's germline CDR1 is SGHAT and CDR2 FQNNGV. CDR3 coding DNA: TGTGCCAGCAGCTTAAGTAGGTCTATCTCTGGGGCCAACTTCCTGACTTTC. Protein: CASSLSRSISGANFLTF.

The J gene is TRBJ2-1, the V gene TRBV9; D ambiguous. V shed 0 bases and J shed 3 bases, with 16 bases lying between them. The germline gives CDR1 SGDLS, CDR2 YYNGEE. CDR3 length: 17 amino acids. The DNA of the CDR3 is TGTGCCAGCAGCGTAGCTTCTACGGCTAAGGGCTACAATGAGCAGTTCTTC. This sequence encodes CASSVASTAKGYNEQFF.

Only a few counts were recorded for this clonotype. CDR3 loop: CVITPSGANVLTF. The CDR3 DNA reads TGTGTCATCACACCCTCTGGGGCCAACGTCCTGACTTTC. This chain joins TRBV6-2 or TRBV6-3 and TRBJ2-6; D not resolved. Per the germline V gene, CDR1 is MNHEY and CDR2 is SVGEGT. The CDR3 has 13 amino acids.

Comments on this clonotype: It may be a read error: a sequence one base away is much more abundant. The chain is built from TRBV2 and TRBJ2-5, with 9 bases that match TRBD1. Germline V gene lookup returns CDR1 SNHLY and CDR2 FYNNEI. CDR3 length: 15 residues. CDR3 DNA: TGTGCCGGCAGTCAACAGGGGGCGACGCAAGAGACCCAGTACTTC. It translates to CAGSQQGATQETQYF.

The chain recombines TRBV28 with TRBJ1-5; 8 bases match TRBD1. The ends lost 10 bases at V and 6 bases at J; junction bases unmatched: 8. Germline CDR1 and CDR2: MDHEN and SYDVKM. CDR3 size: 13 residues. The CDR3, as DNA: TGTGCCAACCAGGGGGCGCCGGGTCAGCCCCAGCATTTT. Translating gives CANQGAPGQPQHF.

This clonotype was observed at least ten times. The V and J genes are TRBV12-3 or TRBV12-4 and TRBJ2-1; the D is unclear. The CDR3 runs to 14 residues. V was shortened by 6 bases and J by 0 bases, with 9 bases between the two germline ends. CDR3 DNA sequence: TGTGCCAGCAGCTTCGGAAGCTCCTACAATGAGCAGTTCTTC. This gives the protein CASSFGSSYNEQFF.

This clonotype was recorded at least ten times. The genes are TRBV15 and TRBJ2-5; D gene unclear. Germline CDR1 is LNHNV and CDR2 is YYDKDF (reference sequence). V lost 0 bases and J 3 bases, leaving 8 bases between the germline ends. The CDR3 spans 14 residues. CDR3 DNA sequence: TGTGCCACCAGCAGAGATCCGGCAGAAGAGACCCAGTACTTC. Residues: CATSRDPAEETQYF. The variable domain in full, with the rest retrieved from reference TRBV15 and TRBJ2-5, is DAMVIQNPRYQVTQFGKPVTLSCSQTLNHNVMYWYQQKSSQAPKLLFHYYDKDFNNEADTPDNFQSRRPNTSFCFLDIRSPGLGDTAMYLCATSRDPAEETQYFGPGTRLLVL.

V and J are TRBV14 and TRBJ1-1; TRBD1 might be the D (5 bases). The CDR3 contains 19 residues. Per germline, CDR1 SGHDN and CDR2 FVKESK. V shed 0 bases and J shed 1 base, with 21 bases lying between them. The CDR3 reads CASSQDREEGRLGNTEAFF. The CDR3 bases are TGTGCCAGCAGCCAAGATCGTGAGGAGGGGAGGCTTGGGAACACTGAAGCTTTCTTT.

The CDR3 protein is CASSPPGQGPSGYTF. In DNA, the CDR3 is TGTGCCAGCAGCCCTCCGGGACAGGGGCCCAGTGGCTACACCTTC. The V gene is TRBV9, the J gene TRBJ1-2; 10 bases agree with TRBD1. Germline V lookup: CDR1 SGDLS, CDR2 YYNGEE. Unmatched junction bases numbered 10, after V lost 4 bases and J lost 7 bases. The CDR3 has 15 amino acids.

This clonotype has at least ten counts. The chain has TRBV18 and TRBJ2-3, with a weak D call TRBD1 (5 bases). This CDR3 is built from 14 residues. CDR1 is KGHSH and CDR2 is LQKENI in the germline V gene. The V gene lost 3 bases and the J gene lost 4 bases, with 11 bases spanning the gap. CDR3 nucleotide sequence: TGTGCCAGCTCACCCCGTGACAGCGCAGATACGCAGTATTTT. Protein: CASSPRDSADTQYF.

The rearrangement uses TRBV27 and TRBJ2-3, with TRBD1 identical over 8 bases. With 8 bases clipped from V and 0 bases from J, the junction kept 13 bases outside the gene matches. The CDR3 totals 17 residues. Germline-derived CDR1 and CDR2 are MNHEY and SMNVEV (reference sequence). As DNA, the CDR3 is TGTGCCAGCCTTAAATTCCCCGGGACAGGTAGCACAGATACGCAGTATTTT. Its translation is CASLKFPGTGSTDTQYF.

This chain links TRBV7-6 with TRBJ2-5; 8 bases are shared with TRBD2. After removal of 2 bases from V and 2 bases from J, the junction contained 4 bases not matched to a gene. The CDR3 extends over 15 amino acids. The germline V gene encodes CDR1 SGHVS and CDR2 FNYEAQ. The CDR3 spells CASSLTPGGQETQYF. CDR3 bases: TGTGCCAGCAGCTTAACCCCGGGGGGGCAAGAGACCCAGTACTTC. Full variable domain (missing parts from reference TRBV7-6 and TRBJ2-5): GAGVSQSPRYKVTKRGQDVALRCDPISGHVSLYWYRQALGQGPEFLTYFNYEAQQDKSGLPNDRFSAERPEGSISTLTIQRTEQRDSAMYRCASSLTPGGQETQYFGPGTRLLVL.

This clonotype was observed at least ten times. The chain couples TRBV7-2 to TRBJ2-7; 9 positions match TRBD1. The CDR3 totals 15 residues. Germline values: CDR1 SGHTA, CDR2 FQGNSA. Trimming took 4 bases from V and 5 from J; bases not matched to a gene: 9. The CDR3 sequence is CASSSQGQGFNEQYF. The CDR3 nucleotides are TGTGCCAGCAGCTCGCAGGGACAGGGTTTCAACGAGCAGTACTTC.

The chain combines TRBV12-3 or TRBV12-4 with TRBJ2-3; perhaps TRBD2 as D (5 bases). The CDR3 has 12 residues. Trimming pared 6 bases from V and 10 bases from J, leaving 14 bases between. The CDR3 sequence: CASRVGADAQYF. The CDR3 nucleotides are TGTGCCAGCAGAGTTGGAGCGGATGCGCAGTATTTT.

This clonotype was observed a few times. V and J are TRBV5-6 and TRBJ1-2, with 8 bases that match TRBD1. Unmatched junction bases numbered 6, after V lost 4 bases and J lost 7 bases. Per germline, CDR1 SGHDT and CDR2 YYEEEE. The CDR3 runs to 13 residues. CDR3 DNA: TGTGCCAGCAGCGCGGACAGGGCTGGTGGCTACACCTTC. Translated, it gives CASSADRAGGYTF.

The rearrangement uses TRBV20-1 and TRBJ2-2; 9 bases map to TRBD1. The germline CDR1 and CDR2 sequences are DFQATT and SNEGSKA (reference sequence). With 5 bases clipped from V and 4 bases from J, the junction kept 8 bases outside the gene matches. This CDR3 has 15 amino acids. The CDR3 protein is CSAGPGTGTTGELFF. The CDR3 DNA is TGCAGTGCTGGGCCCGGGACAGGGACCACCGGGGAGCTGTTTTTT.

This clonotype occurred once. A read error may account for a junction end that differs from germline. V gene TRBV5-5 combines with J gene TRBJ1-6, with D possibly being TRBD1 (6 bases). Germline V gives CDR1 SGHKS, CDR2 YYEKEE (reference sequence). This CDR3 has 15 residues. The DNA of the CDR3 is TGTGCCAGCAGCTCGGGGGGGCGCATTCATTCACCCCCCCACTTT. Residues: CASSSGGRIHSPPHF.

Regarding this clonotype: This clone may be a read error of a much larger clone one base away. V and J are TRBV20-1 and TRBJ1-2; D unclear. This CDR3 is built from 14 residues. CDR1 and CDR2 (germline): DFQATT, SNEGSKA (reference sequence). CDR3: CSASSSPPVRGCTF. CDR3 nucleotide sequence: TGCAGTGCTAGTAGCTCTCCCCCGGTTCGTGGCTGCACCTTC.

This clonotype was observed a few times. V is TRBV27 and J is TRBJ2-3; no clear D gene. V lost 0 bases and J lost 3, with 10 bases in between. From germline, CDR1 is MNHEY and CDR2 SMNVEV (reference sequence). This CDR3 region has 15 residues. The CDR3 region has the DNA TGTGCCAGCAGTTTATCCCCCTCCGGGACAGATACGCAGTATTTT. This translates into CASSLSPSGTDTQYF.

Only a few counts were recorded for this clonotype. The rearrangement joins TRBV4-3 to TRBJ2-2, with D perhaps matching TRBD2 (7 bases). Germline CDR1 is LGHNA and CDR2 is YSLEER. The CDR3 covers 16 residues. V gave up 0 bases and J gave up 5 bases, with 13 bases separating them. As DNA, the CDR3 is TGCGCCAGCAGCCAAGATAGGGGGGGAAGAACCGGGGAGCTGTTTTTT. Protein product: CASSQDRGGRTGELFF.

A few counts support this clonotype. The rearrangement uses TRBV5-5 and TRBJ1-1; 10 bases are a match to TRBD1. The CDR3 contains 14 residues. Germline CDR1 is SGHKS and CDR2 is YYEKEE (reference sequence). The junction had 6 bases not matched to a gene; V was cut back by 2 bases and J by 8 bases. The CDR3 loop reads CASSLIPGQGEAFF. The CDR3 coding sequence is TGTGCCAGCAGCTTAATACCGGGACAGGGGGAAGCTTTCTTT.

The chain has TRBV30 and TRBJ1-1; 10 nucleotides line up with TRBD1. This CDR3 is built from 14 residues. V trimming: 5 bases; J trimming: 4 bases; junction bases outside the gene matches: 7. CDR1 is GTSNPN and CDR2 is SVGIG in the germline V gene (reference sequence). The chain's CDR3 is CAWSRDRGSTEAFF. The CDR3 DNA follows: TGTGCCTGGTCCCGGGACAGGGGCTCCACTGAAGCTTTCTTT.

Many counts were recorded for this clonotype. This chain links TRBV20-1 with TRBJ2-5, with TRBD1 identical over 8 bases. Losses at the gene ends were 6 bases for V and 3 bases for J; bases not matched to a gene: 3. Germline CDR1 and CDR2: DFQATT and SNEGSKA (reference sequence). The CDR3 runs to 12 residues. In DNA form, the CDR3 reads TGCAGTGCCGTGGACAGGGAAGAGACCCAGTACTTC. Translating gives CSAVDREETQYF.

This clonotype was seen repeatedly, ten times or more. J is TRBJ2-7 and V is TRBV28; possible D gene TRBD2, 6 bases. The germline gives CDR1 MDHEN, CDR2 SYDVKM. Trimming cost V 8 bases and J 3 bases, with 20 bases left between them. The CDR3 is made up of 15 amino acids. In DNA, the CDR3 is TGTGCCAGCCCCCCGTCCGAGGGAGGAGTCTACGAGCAGTACTTC. Amino acids: CASPPSEGGVYEQYF.